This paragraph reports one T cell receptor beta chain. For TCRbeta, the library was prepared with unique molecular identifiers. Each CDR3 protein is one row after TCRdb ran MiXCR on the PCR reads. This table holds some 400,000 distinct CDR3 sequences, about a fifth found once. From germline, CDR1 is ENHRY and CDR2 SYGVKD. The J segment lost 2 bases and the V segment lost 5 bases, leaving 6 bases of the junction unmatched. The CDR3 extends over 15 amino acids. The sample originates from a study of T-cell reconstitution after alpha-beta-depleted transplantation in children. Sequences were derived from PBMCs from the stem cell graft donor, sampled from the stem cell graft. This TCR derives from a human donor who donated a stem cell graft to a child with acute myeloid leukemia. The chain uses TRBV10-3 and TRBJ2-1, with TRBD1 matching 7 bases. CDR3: CAISPGTDAYNEQFF. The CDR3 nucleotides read TGTGCCATCAGTCCCGGGACAGACGCCTACAATGAGCAGTTCTTC.